This T cell receptor (beta chain) was observed in a study of molecular identifiers for immune sequencing clone quantification. Study context: RNA from roughly 21,000 or 96,000 naive CD8 cells was split five ways in replicates, with four sequenced.

Points from the study as a whole: The share of molecules held by clones above 20 RNA copies was over 99% in effector cells and under 1% in naive cells.

It was from 20,000 to 1,000,000 sorted cells, with 10%, 30% or 50% RNA, that naive CD8 libraries came. The sorting of naive CD8 T cells used the CD8+CD4-CCR7+CD45RA+ phenotype. This clonotype was seen repeatedly, ten times or more. The antigen remains unidentified. Germline V gene data show CDR1 as SEHNR and CDR2 as FQNEAQ (reference sequence). Trimming at V came to 1 base and at J to 3 bases, leaving 3 bases not matched to a gene. The CDR3 has 15 amino acids. Each CDR3 protein gets one entry after TCRdb re-called the PCR reads with MiXCR. The profile covers about 320,000 distinct CDR3 sequences, with roughly 23% appearing a single time and over 0.7% taken by the ten largest.

The sample was naive CD8+ T cells from blood, with Jurkat cell RNA spiked in. The subset denotes: FACS-sorted CD8+CD4-CCR7+CD45RA+ naive T cells. The rearrangement uses TRBV7-9 and TRBJ2-7, with 10 positions matching TRBD2. The origin of this receptor is a human donor in good health. Some libraries in this study had Jurkat cell RNA spiked in. The CDR3 DNA reads as TGTGCCAGCAGCTTAGGGACTAGCGGATTCTACGAGCAGTACTTC. Its translation: CASSLGTSGFYEQYF.